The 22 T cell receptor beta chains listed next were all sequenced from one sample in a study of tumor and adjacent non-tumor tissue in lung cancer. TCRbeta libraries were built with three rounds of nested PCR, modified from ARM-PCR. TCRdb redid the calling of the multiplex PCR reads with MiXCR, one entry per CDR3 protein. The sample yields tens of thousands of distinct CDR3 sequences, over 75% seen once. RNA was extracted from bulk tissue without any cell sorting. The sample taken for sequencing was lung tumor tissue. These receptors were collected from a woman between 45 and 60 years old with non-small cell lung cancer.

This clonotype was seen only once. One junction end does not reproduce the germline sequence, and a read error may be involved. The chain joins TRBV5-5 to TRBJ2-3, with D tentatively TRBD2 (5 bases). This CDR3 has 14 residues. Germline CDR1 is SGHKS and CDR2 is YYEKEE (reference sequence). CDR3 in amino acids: CTSEDRGAGDTQYF. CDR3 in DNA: TGTACCAGCGAGGACCGGGGAGCTGGAGATACGCAGTATTTT. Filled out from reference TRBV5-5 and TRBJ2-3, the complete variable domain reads DAGVTQSPTHLIKTRGQQVTLRCSPISGHKSVSWYQQVLGQGPQFIFQYYEKEERGRGNFPDRFSARQFPNYSSELNVNALLLGDSALYLCTSEDRGAGDTQYFGPGTRLTVL.

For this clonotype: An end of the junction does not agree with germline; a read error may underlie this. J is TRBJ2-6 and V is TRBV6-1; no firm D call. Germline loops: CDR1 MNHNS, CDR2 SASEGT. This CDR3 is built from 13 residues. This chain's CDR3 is CPSWVTGANVLTF. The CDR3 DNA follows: TGTCCCAGTTGGGTAACTGGGGCCAACGTCCTGACTTTC.

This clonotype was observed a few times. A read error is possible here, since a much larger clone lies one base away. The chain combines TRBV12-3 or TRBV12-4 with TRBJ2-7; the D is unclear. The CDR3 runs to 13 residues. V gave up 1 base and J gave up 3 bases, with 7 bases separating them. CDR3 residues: CASSLGRNYEQYF. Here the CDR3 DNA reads TGTGCCAGCAGTTTAGGAAGGAACTACGAGCAGTACTTC.

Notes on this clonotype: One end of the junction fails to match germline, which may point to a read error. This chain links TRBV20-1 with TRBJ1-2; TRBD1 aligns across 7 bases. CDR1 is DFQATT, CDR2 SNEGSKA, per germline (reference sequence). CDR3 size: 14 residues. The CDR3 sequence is CSAQGGQANYGYAF. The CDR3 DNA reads TGCAGTGCGCAGGGGGGACAAGCTAACTATGGCTACGCATTC.

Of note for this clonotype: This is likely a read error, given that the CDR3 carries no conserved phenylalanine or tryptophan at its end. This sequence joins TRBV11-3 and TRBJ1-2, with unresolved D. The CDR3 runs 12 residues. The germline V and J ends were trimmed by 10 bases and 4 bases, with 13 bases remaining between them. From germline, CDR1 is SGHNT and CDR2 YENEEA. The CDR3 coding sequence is TGTGCCACCAAGTCGGGTTTCTATGGCTACACCATC. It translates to CATKSGFYGYTI.

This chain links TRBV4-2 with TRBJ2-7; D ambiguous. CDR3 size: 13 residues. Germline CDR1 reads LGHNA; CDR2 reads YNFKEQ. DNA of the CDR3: TGTGCCAGCAGCCAAGGTGATACCTATGAGCAGTACGTC. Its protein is CASSQGDTYEQYV.

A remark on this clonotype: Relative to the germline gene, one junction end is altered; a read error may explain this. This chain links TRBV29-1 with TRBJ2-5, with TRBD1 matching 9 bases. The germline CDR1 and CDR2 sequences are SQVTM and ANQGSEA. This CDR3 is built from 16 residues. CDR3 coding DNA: TGCGGCGTTGAAGATCCCGGGACAGGGCAAAGAGAGATCCAGTACTTC. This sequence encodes CGVEDPGTGQREIQYF.

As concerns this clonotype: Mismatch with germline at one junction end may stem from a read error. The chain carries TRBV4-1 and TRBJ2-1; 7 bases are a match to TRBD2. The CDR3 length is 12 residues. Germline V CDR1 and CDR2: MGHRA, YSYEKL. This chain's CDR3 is CVSSQGRGEQLF. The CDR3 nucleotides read TGCGTCAGCAGCCAAGGGAGGGGTGAGCAGTTATTC.

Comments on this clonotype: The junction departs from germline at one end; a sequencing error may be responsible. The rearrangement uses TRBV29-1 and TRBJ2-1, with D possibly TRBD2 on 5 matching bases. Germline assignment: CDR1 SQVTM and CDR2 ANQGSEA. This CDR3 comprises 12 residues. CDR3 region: CSVLLPYNEQLF. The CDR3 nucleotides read TGTAGCGTCCTACTTCCTTACAATGAGCAGTTATTC.

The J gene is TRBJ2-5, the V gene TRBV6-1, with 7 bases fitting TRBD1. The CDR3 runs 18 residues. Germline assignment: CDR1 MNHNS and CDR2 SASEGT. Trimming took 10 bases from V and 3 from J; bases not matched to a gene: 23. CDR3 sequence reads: CANRGRQVFPGREETQYF. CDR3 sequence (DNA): TGTGCCAACAGGGGTCGACAGGTCTTCCCAGGGCGGGAAGAGACCCAGTACTTC.

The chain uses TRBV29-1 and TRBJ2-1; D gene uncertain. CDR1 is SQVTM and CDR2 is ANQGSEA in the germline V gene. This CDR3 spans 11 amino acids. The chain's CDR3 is CIISRWNEQFF. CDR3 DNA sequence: TGCATCATCAGTCGGTGGAATGAGCAGTTCTTC.

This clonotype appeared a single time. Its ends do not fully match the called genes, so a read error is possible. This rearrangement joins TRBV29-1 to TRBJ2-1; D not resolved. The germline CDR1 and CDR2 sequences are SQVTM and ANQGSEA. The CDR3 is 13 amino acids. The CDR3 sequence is CSIPRATNNEHFF. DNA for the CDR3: TGCAGCATCCCCCGGGCTACGAACAATGAGCACTTCTTC.

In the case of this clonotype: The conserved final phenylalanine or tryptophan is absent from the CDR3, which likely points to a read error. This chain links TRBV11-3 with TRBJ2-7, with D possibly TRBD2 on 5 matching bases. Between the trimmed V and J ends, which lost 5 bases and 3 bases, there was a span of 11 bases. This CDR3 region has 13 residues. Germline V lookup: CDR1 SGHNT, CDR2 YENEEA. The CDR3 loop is CASSLRRSYEQYY. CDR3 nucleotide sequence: TGTGCCAGCAGCCTGAGGAGGAGCTACGAGCAGTACTAC.

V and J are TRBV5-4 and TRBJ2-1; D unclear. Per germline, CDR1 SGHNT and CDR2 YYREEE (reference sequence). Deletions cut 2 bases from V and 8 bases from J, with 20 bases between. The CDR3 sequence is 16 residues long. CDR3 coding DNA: TGTGCCAGCAGCTTAGCGCCCTACAGTGGTGGGGATGAGCAGTTCTTC. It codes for CASSLAPYSGGDEQFF. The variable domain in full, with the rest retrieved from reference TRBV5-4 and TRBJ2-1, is ETGVTQSPTHLIKTRGQQVTLRCSSQSGHNTVSWYQQALGQGPQFIFQYYREEENGRGNFPPRFSGLQFPNYSSELNVNALELDDSALYLCASSLAPYSGGDEQFFGPGTRLTVL.

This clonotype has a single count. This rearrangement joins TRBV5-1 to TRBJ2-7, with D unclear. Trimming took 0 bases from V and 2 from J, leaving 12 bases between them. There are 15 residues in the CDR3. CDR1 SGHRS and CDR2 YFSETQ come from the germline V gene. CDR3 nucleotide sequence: TGCGCCAGCAGCTTGGCTGGTGGTCTCCCCTACGAGCAGTACTTC. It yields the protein CASSLAGGLPYEQYF.

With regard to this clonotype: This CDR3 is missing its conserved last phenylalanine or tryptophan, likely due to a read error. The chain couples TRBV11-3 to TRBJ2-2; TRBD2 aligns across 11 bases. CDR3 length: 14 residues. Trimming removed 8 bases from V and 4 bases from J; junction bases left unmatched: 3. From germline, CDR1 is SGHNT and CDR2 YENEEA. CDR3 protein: CASCLAGGTGELFS. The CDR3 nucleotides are TGTGCCAGCTGTCTAGCGGGGGGCACCGGGGAGCTGTTTTCT.

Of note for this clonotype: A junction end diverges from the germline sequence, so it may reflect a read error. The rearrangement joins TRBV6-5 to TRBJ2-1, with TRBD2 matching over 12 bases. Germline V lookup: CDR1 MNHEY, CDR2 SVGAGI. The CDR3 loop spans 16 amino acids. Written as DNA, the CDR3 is TGTGCCAGCAGCCCCTCGACTAGCGGGAGCTCCCATGAGCAGTCCTTC. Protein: CASSPSTSGSSHEQSF.

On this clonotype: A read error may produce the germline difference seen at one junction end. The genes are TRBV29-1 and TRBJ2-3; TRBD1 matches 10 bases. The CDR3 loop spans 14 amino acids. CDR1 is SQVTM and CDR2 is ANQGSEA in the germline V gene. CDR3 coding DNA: TGTAGCGTTGCCGGGACAGGGGCAGTATATACGCAGTATTTT. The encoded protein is CSVAGTGAVYTQYF.

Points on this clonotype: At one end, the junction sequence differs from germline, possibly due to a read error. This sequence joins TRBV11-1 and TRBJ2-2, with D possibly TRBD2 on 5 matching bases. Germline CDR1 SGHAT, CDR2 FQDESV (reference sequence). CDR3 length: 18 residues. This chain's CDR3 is CVSSFGSWTQLNTGELFF. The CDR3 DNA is TGTGTCAGCAGCTTCGGATCGTGGACTCAGTTGAACACCGGGGAGCTGTTTTTT.

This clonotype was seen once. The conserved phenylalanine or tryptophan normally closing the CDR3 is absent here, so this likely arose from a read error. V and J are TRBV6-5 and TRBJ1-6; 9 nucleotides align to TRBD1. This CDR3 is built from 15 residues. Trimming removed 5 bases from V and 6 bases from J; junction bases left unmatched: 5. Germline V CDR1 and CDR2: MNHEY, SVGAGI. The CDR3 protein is CASSQQGQGNSPLHC. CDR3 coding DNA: TGTGCCAGCAGTCAACAGGGACAGGGTAATTCACCCCTCCACTGT.

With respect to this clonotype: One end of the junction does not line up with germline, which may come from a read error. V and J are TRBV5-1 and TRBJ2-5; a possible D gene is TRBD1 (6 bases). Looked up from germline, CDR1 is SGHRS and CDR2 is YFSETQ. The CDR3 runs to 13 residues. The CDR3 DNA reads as TGCGCCAGCACCTTGTCAGGGGAAGAGACCCAGTACTTC. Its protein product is CASTLSGEETQYF.

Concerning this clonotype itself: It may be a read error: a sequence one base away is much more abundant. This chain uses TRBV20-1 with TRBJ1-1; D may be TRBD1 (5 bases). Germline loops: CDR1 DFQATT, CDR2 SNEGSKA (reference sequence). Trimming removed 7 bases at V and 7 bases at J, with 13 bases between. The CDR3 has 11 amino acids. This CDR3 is CSVGGSLEAFF. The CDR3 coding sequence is TGCAGTGTTGGGGGTTCTCTTGAAGCTTTCTTT.